The 17 T cell receptor beta chains below were found in one sample sequenced in a study of cytomegalovirus exposure and HLA in healthy donors. In the PCR, 60 Vbeta and 13 Jbeta primers were used. Profiling relied on immunoSEQ multiplex PCR, and the TCRdb table lists in-frame clones only, not all of them. The sample has about 210,000 clones, around 86% seen once. Sequencing was done on a sample of PBMCs. These TCRs come from a woman aged 45-65 years in good health and CMV-seropositive.

The rearrangement joins TRBV7-8 to TRBJ2-3; 8 bases line up with TRBD2. The CDR3 has 16 amino acids. CDR1 SGHVS and CDR2 FQNEAQ come from the germline V gene. The ends lost 0 bases at V and 3 bases at J; junction bases unmatched: 5. CDR3 coding DNA: TGTGCCAGCAGCTTAGCACCGGGACTAGTTACAGATACGCAGTATTTT. It yields the protein CASSLAPGLVTDTQYF.

V is TRBV4-1 and J is TRBJ1-2; weak D call: TRBD1 (6 bases). Trimming removed 7 bases from V and 4 bases from J, with 19 bases in between. The CDR3 extends over 15 amino acids. Germline V gives CDR1 MGHRA, CDR2 YSYEKL. For the CDR3, the DNA is TGCGCCAGCACCACCCTGCAGGGGAAGATCTATGGCTACACCTTC. Its translation: CASTTLQGKIYGYTF.

This clone has a handful of counts. The V gene is TRBV4-1, the J gene TRBJ2-4; unclear D gene. Deletions cut 1 base from V and 3 bases from J, with 10 bases between. CDR3 size: 15 residues. Germline-derived CDR1 and CDR2 are MGHRA and YSYEKL. This chain's CDR3 is CASSQVFLGKNIQYF. The DNA of the CDR3 is TGCGCCAGCAGCCAAGTCTTCCTAGGCAAAAACATTCAGTACTTC.

The chain combines TRBV9 with TRBJ1-1; the D gene is possibly TRBD1 (5 bases). The V gene's germline CDR1 is SGDLS and CDR2 YYNGEE. The CDR3 is made up of 15 amino acids. With 4 bases removed from V and 0 bases from J, the gap between germline ends came to 13 bases. CDR3 nucleotides: TGTGCCAGCAGCCCAATACCGGGGGTGAACACTGAAGCTTTCTTT. Its translation is CASSPIPGVNTEAFF.

The chain links TRBV4-1 to TRBJ1-5, with TRBD1 as a possible D gene (5 bases). Germline CDR1 MGHRA, CDR2 YSYEKL. The CDR3 runs 17 residues. The V gene lost 4 bases and the J gene lost 5 bases, with 21 bases spanning the gap. CDR3 residues: CASSRTIIPGRHQPQHF. The CDR3 DNA sequence: TGCGCCAGCAGCCGAACCATAATTCCAGGGAGGCATCAGCCCCAGCATTTT.

CDR3 loop: CASTATRGPQHF. The CDR3 DNA reads TGTGCCAGCACGGCAACCAGGGGCCCCCAGCATTTT. The chain couples TRBV2 to TRBJ1-5, with a weak D call TRBD1 (6 bases). V was pared by 7 bases and J by 10 bases, with 14 bases between. The length of the CDR3 is 12 residues. CDR1 and CDR2 (germline): SNHLY, FYNNEI. Supplemented by reference TRBV2 and TRBJ1-5, the full variable domain reads EPEVTQTPSHQVTQMGQEVILRCVPISNHLYFYWYRQILGQKVEFLVSFYNNEISEKSEIFDDQFSVERPDGSNFTLKIRSTKLEDSAMYFCASTATRGPQHFGDGTRLSIL.

This clone was observed a single time. The V and J genes are TRBV11-2 and TRBJ1-5; D remains unclear. The ends were cut back, 2 bases at V and 2 bases at J, with 4 bases in the middle. This CDR3 has 13 amino acids. Looked up from germline, CDR1 is SGHAT and CDR2 is FQNNGV. CDR3 nucleotide sequence: TGTGCCAGCAGCTTAATCGGCAATCAGCCCCAGCATTTT. Protein: CASSLIGNQPQHF.

The rearrangement links TRBV6-4 to TRBJ1-6, with unresolved D. The V gene's germline CDR1 is MRHNA and CDR2 SNTAGT. This CDR3 comprises 13 residues. V gave up 2 bases and J gave up 6 bases, with 5 bases separating them. The CDR3 bases are TGTGCCAGCAGTGACGCCAGTAATTCACCCCTCCACTTT. It is translated as CASSDASNSPLHF.

This clone was detected a few times. The chain links TRBV7-9 to TRBJ1-6, with unresolved D. Germline V gene sequence: CDR1 SEHNR, CDR2 FQNEAQ (reference sequence). This CDR3 is 12 amino acids long. Trimming stripped 9 bases from V and 14 bases from J, with 17 bases between. Here the CDR3 DNA reads TGTGCCAGTATGGCGGAAAGTGTAACCCTCCACTTT. Amino acid sequence: CASMAESVTLHF.

The chain is built from TRBV5-1 and TRBJ1-2; perhaps TRBD1 as D (6 bases). The CDR3 is 15 residues long. Trimming stripped 4 bases from V and 0 bases from J, with 13 bases between. Germline loops: CDR1 SGHRS, CDR2 YFSETQ. CDR3 protein: CASSPGTPANYGYTF. Here the CDR3 DNA reads TGCGCCAGCAGCCCAGGGACACCAGCTAACTATGGCTACACCTTC.

The chain recombines TRBV29-1 with TRBJ2-4; tentatively, D is TRBD1 (6 bases). The V and J ends lost 5 bases and 3 bases respectively, with 23 bases between them. This CDR3 has 17 amino acids. The germline V gene has CDR1 SQVTM and CDR2 ANQGSEA. The CDR3 region is CSVNKAGALGVKNIQYF. The CDR3 coding sequence is TGCAGCGTTAATAAGGCAGGGGCCCTTGGGGTCAAAAACATTCAGTACTTC. Based on the CDR3 plus reference TRBV29-1 and TRBJ2-4, the full variable domain is SAVISQKPSRDICQRGTSLTIQCQVDSQVTMMFWYRQQPGQSLTLIATANQGSEATYESGFVIDKFPISRPNLTFSTLTVSNMSPEDSSIYLCSVNKAGALGVKNIQYFGAGTRLSVL.

The chain couples TRBV18 to TRBJ2-7; 10 bases agree with TRBD1. The germline CDR1 and CDR2 sequences are KGHSH and LQKENI. The junction had 5 bases not matched to a gene; V was cut back by 5 bases and J by 1 base. CDR3 size: 15 residues. The chain's CDR3 is CASSSPGQGSYEQYF. The CDR3 nucleotides read TGTGCCAGCTCATCTCCGGGACAGGGGTCCTACGAGCAGTACTTC.

The rearrangement uses TRBV30 and TRBJ2-7, with D possibly TRBD1 on 6 matching bases. This CDR3 comprises 14 residues. V was cut by 7 bases and J by 0 bases, with 16 bases left in between. Germline CDR1 is GTSNPN and CDR2 is SVGIG (reference sequence). CDR3 sequence (DNA): TGTGCCTCCACAGGGCCCCGGAGCTCCTACGAGCAGTACTTC. Encoded protein: CASTGPRSSYEQYF.

The DNA of the CDR3 is TGTGCCAGCAGTCCTCCATTAGACACTGAAGCTTTCTTT. It codes for CASSPPLDTEAFF. This chain uses TRBV28 with TRBJ1-1, with D uncertain. The CDR3 totals 13 residues. Germline CDR1 is MDHEN and CDR2 is SYDVKM. Trimming shortened V by 5 bases and J by 3 bases, and 10 bases separated the two germline ends.

This clone was seen more than once but under ten times. The genes are TRBV4-1 and TRBJ1-6, with 9 positions matching TRBD1. V was pared by 3 bases and J by 10 bases, with 4 bases of the junction left unmatched. The V gene's germline CDR1 is MGHRA and CDR2 YSYEKL. This CDR3 has 14 residues. The CDR3 sequence: CASSQGQGGSPLHF. CDR3 bases: TGCGCCAGCAGCCAGGGACAGGGAGGATCACCCCTCCACTTT.

This clone was picked up one time. The chain uses TRBV7-3 and TRBJ2-2; possibly TRBD1 for D (6 bases). Germline V lookup: CDR1 SGHTA, CDR2 FQGTGA. V was clipped by 7 bases and J by 7 bases, with 13 bases between them. CDR3 length: 13 amino acids. Here the CDR3 DNA reads TGTGCCAGCAACAAACAGGGTCACGGGGAGCTGTTTTTT. It codes for CASNKQGHGELFF.

This chain connects TRBV18 to TRBJ2-7; D gene uncertain. V lost 6 bases to trimming and J lost 7 bases, with 16 bases between them. The germline CDR1 and CDR2 sequences are KGHSH and LQKENI. This CDR3 has 13 amino acids. CDR3 region: CASSLEELSEQYF. The DNA for the CDR3 is TGTGCCAGCTCCCTCGAGGAGCTATCAGAGCAGTACTTC.